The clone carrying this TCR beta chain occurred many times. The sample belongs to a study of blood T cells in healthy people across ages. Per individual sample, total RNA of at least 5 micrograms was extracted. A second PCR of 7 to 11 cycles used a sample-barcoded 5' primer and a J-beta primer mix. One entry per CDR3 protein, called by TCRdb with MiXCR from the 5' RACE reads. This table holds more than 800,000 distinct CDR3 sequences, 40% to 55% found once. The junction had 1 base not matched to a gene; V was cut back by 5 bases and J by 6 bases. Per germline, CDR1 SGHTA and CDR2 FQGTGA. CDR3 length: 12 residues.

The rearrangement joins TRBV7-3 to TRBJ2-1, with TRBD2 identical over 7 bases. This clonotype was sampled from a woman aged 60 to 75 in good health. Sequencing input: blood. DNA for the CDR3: TGTGCCAGCAGCCCTAGCGGCAATGAGCAGTTCTTC. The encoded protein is CASSPSGNEQFF.